Following are 32 T cell receptor beta chains from one sample sequenced in a study of siplizumab effects on memory and regulatory T cells. Libraries were prepared by immunoSEQ multiplex PCR; TCRdb keeps only in-frame clonotypes and omits some of them. The sample includes over 80,000 clones, around 94% of them seen just once. The sequenced material came from non-Treg CD4+ T cells sorted from blood. The receptors come from a human donor in good health.

The J gene is TRBJ2-5, the V gene TRBV27; 11 bases are shared with TRBD2. The trim removed 4 bases at V and 1 base at J, leaving 8 bases unmatched. The CDR3 runs to 17 residues. Looked up from germline, CDR1 is MNHEY and CDR2 is SMNVEV (reference sequence). The DNA of the CDR3 is TGTGCCAGCAGTTCCGTGGGACTAGCGGTTATCCAAGAGACCCAGTACTTC. This gives the protein CASSSVGLAVIQETQYF.

The rearrangement links TRBV30 to TRBJ1-1; D might be TRBD1 (5 bases). The V and J ends lost 2 bases and 2 bases respectively, with 12 bases between them. Germline values: CDR1 GTSNPN, CDR2 SVGIG (reference sequence). The CDR3 covers 14 residues. CDR3 amino acids: CAWSLYRSNTEAFF. In DNA, the CDR3 is TGTGCCTGGAGTTTATACAGGTCCAACACTGAAGCTTTCTTT.

The chain has TRBV10-2 and TRBJ2-5, with D perhaps matching TRBD2 (6 bases). Germline CDR1 reads WSHSY; CDR2 reads SAAADI. CDR3 length equals 19 residues. Trimming removed 2 bases from V and 5 bases from J, with 27 bases in between. The CDR3 coding sequence is TGCGCCAGCAGTGAGCCGGCGTATCTCGGGAGAGATCGGGTTGAGACCCAGTACTTC. Translating it yields CASSEPAYLGRDRVETQYF.

The genes are TRBV6-6 and TRBJ1-1; D perhaps matches TRBD1 (6 bases). The germline V and J ends were trimmed by 5 bases and 0 bases, with 13 bases remaining between them. CDR1 and CDR2 from the germline V gene are MNHNY and SVGAGI (reference sequence). The CDR3 loop spans 15 amino acids. CDR3 amino acids: CASSARTAMNTEAFF. CDR3 nucleotide sequence: TGTGCCAGCAGTGCCCGGACAGCGATGAACACTGAAGCTTTCTTT.

The J gene is TRBJ2-7, the V gene TRBV19; 14 positions agree with TRBD2. CDR3 length equals 16 residues. In germline, CDR1 is LNHDA, CDR2 SQIVND (reference sequence). V shed 5 bases and J 3 bases; nucleotides not matched to a gene: 6. The CDR3 sequence is CASSLTGTSGSYEQYF. The CDR3 DNA follows: TGTGCCAGTAGTCTGACAGGGACTAGCGGGAGCTACGAGCAGTACTTC.

This chain uses TRBV28 with TRBJ2-7, with unresolved D. Germline V lookup: CDR1 MDHEN, CDR2 SYDVKM. The CDR3 extends over 13 amino acids. Trimming pared 6 bases from V and 0 bases from J, leaving 9 bases between. For the CDR3, the DNA is TGTGCCAGCAGGAGTGGCACCTCCTACGAGCAGTACTTC. This sequence encodes CASRSGTSYEQYF.

This chain uses TRBV28 with TRBJ2-5, with D perhaps given as TRBD1 or TRBD2 (5 bases each). Trimming shortened V by 5 bases and J by 4 bases, and 20 bases separated the two germline ends. In germline, CDR1 is MDHEN, CDR2 SYDVKM. CDR3 length equals 16 residues. CDR3 in DNA: TGTGCCAGCAGTCCCCAGGGAGTAGGGAGATCAGAGACCCAGTACTTC. This encodes CASSPQGVGRSETQYF.

The chain combines TRBV27 with TRBJ1-5, with 12 bases matching TRBD1. This CDR3 is 15 amino acids long. Per the germline V gene, CDR1 is MNHEY and CDR2 is SMNVEV (reference sequence). Trimming cost V 8 bases and J 4 bases; bases outside gene matches: 6. The CDR3: CASSGDRGPNQPQHF. The CDR3 DNA follows: TGTGCCAGCTCGGGGGACAGGGGGCCGAATCAGCCCCAGCATTTT.

This clone was seen just once. J is TRBJ2-2 and V is TRBV6-4; D may be TRBD1 or TRBD2 (5 bases each). Germline CDR1 reads MRHNA; CDR2 reads SNTAGT. CDR3 size: 16 residues. The germline V and J ends were trimmed by 3 bases and 5 bases, with 16 bases remaining between them. The CDR3 coding sequence is TGTGCCAGCAGTGATTCAGGGACCGGGCGAACCGGGGAGCTGTTTTTT. It is translated as CASSDSGTGRTGELFF.

The CDR3 DNA reads as TGTGCCAGCAGGCCTATAGCGGGAAGCTACAATGAGCAGTTCTTC. Amino acid sequence: CASRPIAGSYNEQFF. The rearrangement uses TRBV27 and TRBJ2-1, with 8 positions matching TRBD2. The CDR3 consists of 15 residues. J gave up 3 bases and V 6 bases, and 7 bases lay outside the gene matches. Per germline, CDR1 MNHEY and CDR2 SMNVEV (reference sequence).

The chain employs TRBV7-6 and TRBJ2-7; the D gene is possibly TRBD2 (5 bases). V was shortened by 2 bases and J by 7 bases, with 18 bases between the two germline ends. The CDR3 is 15 residues long. CDR1 and CDR2 from the germline V gene are SGHVS and FNYEAQ. In DNA form, the CDR3 reads TGTGCCAGCAGCTTACGGAACTTCGGGATTGGGGAGCAGTACTTC. Translating gives CASSLRNFGIGEQYF.

The chain combines TRBV5-4 with TRBJ1-1; D remains ambiguous. Looked up from germline, CDR1 is SGHNT and CDR2 is YYREEE (reference sequence). Trimming removed 0 bases from V and 4 bases from J, with 7 bases in between. The CDR3 consists of 13 residues. The CDR3 loop is CASSLDSFTEAFF. The CDR3 nucleotides are TGTGCCAGCAGCTTGGACAGTTTCACTGAAGCTTTCTTT.

The chain recombines TRBV7-9 with TRBJ1-1; D uncertain. The V end lost 1 base, the J end lost 1 base, and 4 bases lay between the germline ends. This CDR3 is 13 amino acids long. Germline CDR1 is SEHNR and CDR2 is FQNEAQ (reference sequence). The CDR3 loop reads CASSLVGNTEAFF. The DNA of the CDR3 is TGTGCCAGCAGCTTAGTGGGGAACACTGAAGCTTTCTTT.

The chain joins TRBV9 to TRBJ2-7; D perhaps matches TRBD1 (6 bases). Germline V gene data show CDR1 as SGDLS and CDR2 as YYNGEE. Deletions cut 2 bases from V and 2 bases from J, with 14 bases between. The CDR3 covers 15 residues. CDR3 nucleotide sequence: TGTGCCAGCAGCGTTTCCACAGGGATCGCCTACGAGCAGTACTTC. Its translation: CASSVSTGIAYEQYF.

This chain links TRBV9 with TRBJ1-1; weak D call: TRBD1 (6 bases). Trimming pared 4 bases from V and 0 bases from J, leaving 13 bases between. The CDR3 has 15 amino acids. Germline V gene data show CDR1 as SGDLS and CDR2 as YYNGEE. The CDR3 region is CASSPRQVLNTEAFF. The CDR3 DNA reads TGTGCCAGCAGCCCAAGACAGGTATTGAACACTGAAGCTTTCTTT.

This sequence joins TRBV7-2 and TRBJ2-1; 10 bases line up with TRBD2. With 5 bases clipped from V and 3 bases from J, the junction kept 7 bases outside the gene matches. The CDR3 runs to 16 residues. Germline loops: CDR1 SGHTA, CDR2 FQGNSA. DNA of the CDR3: TGTGCCAGCAGCACCCGGACTAGCGGCTTCTACAATGAGCAGTTCTTC. Translation: CASSTRTSGFYNEQFF.

The genes are TRBV28 and TRBJ2-7; 8 bases line up with TRBD1. V shed 7 bases and J 2 bases; nucleotides not matched to a gene: 10. This CDR3 contains 15 residues. From germline, CDR1 is MDHEN and CDR2 SYDVKM. Written as DNA, the CDR3 is TGTGCCAGCAATCCCCGGGACAGGCCCACCTACGAGCAGTACTTC. It specifies CASNPRDRPTYEQYF.

CDR3 sequence (DNA): TGTGCCAGCTCGAAGGGCGGCGGGAGATACCCCGGGGAGCTGTTTTTT. Amino acids: CASSKGGGRYPGELFF. The chain has TRBV14 and TRBJ2-2; 7 bases align to TRBD2. The V gene's germline CDR1 is SGHDN and CDR2 FVKESK. V lost 8 bases and J lost 6; bases outside the gene matches: 15. This CDR3 is built from 16 residues.

This clone was seen just once. The CDR3 loop is CASSLLAGDGANVLTF. CDR3 DNA sequence: TGTGCCAGCAGCTTACTAGCGGGAGATGGGGCCAACGTCCTGACTTTC. This chain connects TRBV5-5 to TRBJ2-6, with 11 bases fitting TRBD2. The germline V gene encodes CDR1 SGHKS and CDR2 YYEKEE (reference sequence). The length of the CDR3 is 16 residues. After removal of 2 bases from V and 3 bases from J, the junction contained 1 base not matched to a gene.

The V gene is TRBV6-1, the J gene TRBJ2-7; D is unclear. The V gene's germline CDR1 is MNHNS and CDR2 SASEGT. Trimming left V 6 bases short and J 3 bases short, with 12 bases between. The CDR3 contains 13 residues. In DNA, the CDR3 is TGTGCCAGCAGACCCACAGAGTACTACGAGCAGTACTTC. Translating gives CASRPTEYYEQYF.

The chain uses TRBV19 and TRBJ2-3; 8 nucleotides match TRBD2. From germline, CDR1 is LNHDA and CDR2 SQIVND (reference sequence). The CDR3 has 16 residues. After removal of 5 bases from V and 3 bases from J, the junction contained 10 bases not matched to a gene. The CDR3 is CASSLSLAGSTDTQYF. The DNA for the CDR3 is TGTGCCAGTAGTTTGTCCTTAGCGGGATCAACAGATACGCAGTATTTT.

The chain employs TRBV25-1 and TRBJ1-2; a weak D match, TRBD1 (5 bases). V lost 0 bases, J lost 2 bases, and 16 bases lay in between. CDR1 and CDR2 (germline): MGHDK, SYGVNS. The CDR3 covers 17 residues. The CDR3 nucleotides read TGTGCCAGCAGTGAATACCGCGCATGGGGCCCGAACTATGGCTACACCTTC. It specifies CASSEYRAWGPNYGYTF.

This chain links TRBV5-1 with TRBJ1-2; no reliable D call. Trimming took 2 bases from V and 1 from J, leaving 6 bases between them. CDR3 length: 13 residues. Germline V gene lookup returns CDR1 SGHRS and CDR2 YFSETQ. DNA of the CDR3: TGCGCCAGCAGCTTTGGTAATAACTATGGCTACACCTTC. Translated: CASSFGNNYGYTF.

With respect to this clone: The same CDR3 also results from other DNA sequences found in this sample. The gene calls are TRBV28 and TRBJ1-2; D unresolved. CDR1 and CDR2 from the germline V gene are MDHEN and SYDVKM. The CDR3 extends over 12 amino acids. The V end was cut by 7 bases, the J end by 1 base, with 7 bases between. The CDR3 sequence: CASMGINYGYTF. CDR3 coding DNA: TGTGCCAGCATGGGGATTAACTATGGCTACACCTTC.

This sequence joins TRBV12-5 and TRBJ2-2, with no clear D. The V end was cut by 0 bases, the J end by 5 bases, with 4 bases between. The CDR3 loop spans 13 amino acids. Looked up from germline, CDR1 is LGHNT and CDR2 is FRNRAP. As DNA, the CDR3 is TGTGCTAGTGGTTTGGTTGGGACCGGGGAGCTGTTTTTT. Protein: CASGLVGTGELFF.

The rearrangement links TRBV27 to TRBJ1-2; maybe TRBD1 (6 bases). CDR1 is MNHEY and CDR2 is SMNVEV in the germline V gene (reference sequence). The CDR3 has 14 amino acids. The V gene lost 4 bases and the J gene lost 6 bases, with 15 bases spanning the gap. CDR3 sequence (DNA): TGTGCCAGCAGTTCGCTCGGGACAAACCATGGCTACACCTTC. This codes for CASSSLGTNHGYTF.

The chain has TRBV28 and TRBJ2-3; no reliable D call. CDR3 length equals 12 residues. Germline CDR1 is MDHEN and CDR2 is SYDVKM. V was trimmed by 5 bases and J by 7 bases, leaving 10 bases between them. DNA of the CDR3: TGTGCCAGCAGTCCCTGGGGTAATACGCAGTATTTT. Protein sequence: CASSPWGNTQYF. Complete variable domain (other parts from reference TRBV28 and TRBJ2-3): DVKVTQSSRYLVKRTGEKVFLECVQDMDHENMFWYRQDPGLGLRLIYFSYDVKMKEKGDIPEGYSVSREKKERFSLILESASTNQTSMYLCASSPWGNTQYFGPGTRLTVL.

This chain links TRBV6-4 with TRBJ2-5, with 7 positions matching TRBD2. The CDR3 sequence is 19 residues long. Trimming cost V 0 bases and J 4 bases; bases outside gene matches: 17. Per germline, CDR1 MRHNA and CDR2 SNTAGT. The CDR3 reads CASSDSICPREGLVETQYF. CDR3 sequence (DNA): TGTGCCAGCAGTGACTCGATTTGTCCGAGGGAGGGCCTAGTAGAGACCCAGTACTTC.

The genes are TRBV7-9 and TRBJ2-5; the match to TRBD1 covers 9 bases. The ends lost 5 bases at V and 9 bases at J; junction bases unmatched: 16. The germline V gene has CDR1 SEHNR and CDR2 FQNEAQ (reference sequence). This CDR3 contains 16 residues. This CDR3 is CASSPRPGQGVGAQYF. The CDR3 DNA sequence: TGTGCCAGCAGCCCACGCCCGGGACAGGGTGTTGGGGCCCAGTACTTC.

In DNA, the CDR3 is TGTGCCAGTAGTGACTCCGGGACAGGGAACTACGAGCAGTACTTC. It encodes CASSDSGTGNYEQYF. This rearrangement joins TRBV19 to TRBJ2-7; TRBD1 agrees at 9 bases. Germline trimming cut 5 bases from V and 3 bases from J; bases unmatched to any gene: 8. Looked up from germline, CDR1 is LNHDA and CDR2 is SQIVND (reference sequence). This CDR3 contains 15 residues.

A note on this clone: A junction boundary mismatches the germline segment, possibly from a read error. The chain joins TRBV6-5 to TRBJ2-7; 10 bases match TRBD2. CDR1 is MNHEY and CDR2 is SVGAGI in the germline V gene. This CDR3 is 15 amino acids long. CDR3 residues: CAGSSPGLAGDEQYF. Written as DNA, the CDR3 is TGTGCCGGCAGTTCCCCCGGCCTAGCGGGAGATGAGCAGTACTTC.

This chain joins TRBV30 and TRBJ2-3, with D unresolved. CDR3 length: 12 residues. Per the germline V gene, CDR1 is GTSNPN and CDR2 is SVGIG (reference sequence). The V gene lost 2 bases and the J gene lost 4 bases, with 7 bases spanning the gap. The CDR3 bases are TGTGCCTGGAGTCCCAGCGCAGATACGCAGTATTTT. This encodes CAWSPSADTQYF.